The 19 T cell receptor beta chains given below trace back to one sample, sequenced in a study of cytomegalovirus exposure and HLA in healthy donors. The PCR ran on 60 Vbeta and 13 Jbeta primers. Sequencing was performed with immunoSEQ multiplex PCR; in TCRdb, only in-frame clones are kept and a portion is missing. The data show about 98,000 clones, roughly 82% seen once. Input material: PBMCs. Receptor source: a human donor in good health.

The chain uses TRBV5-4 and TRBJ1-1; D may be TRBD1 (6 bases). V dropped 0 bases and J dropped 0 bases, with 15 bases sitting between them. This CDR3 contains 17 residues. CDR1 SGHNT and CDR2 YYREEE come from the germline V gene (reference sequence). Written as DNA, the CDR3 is TGTGCCAGCAGCTTGGGAAGGGGGAGCCGCATGAACACTGAAGCTTTCTTT. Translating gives CASSLGRGSRMNTEAFF. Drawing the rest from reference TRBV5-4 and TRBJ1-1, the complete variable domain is ETGVTQSPTHLIKTRGQQVTLRCSSQSGHNTVSWYQQALGQGPQFIFQYYREEENGRGNFPPRFSGLQFPNYSSELNVNALELDDSALYLCASSLGRGSRMNTEAFFGQGTRLTVV.

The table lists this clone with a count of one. Here the CDR3 DNA reads TGTGCCAGCAGCTTAGGACTAGCGGGAGGCCTCTCCTACAATGAGCAGTTCTTC. Translating gives CASSLGLAGGLSYNEQFF. The rearrangement joins TRBV7-2 to TRBJ2-1; 13 bases align to TRBD2. CDR1 SGHTA and CDR2 FQGNSA come from the germline V gene. The CDR3 is 18 residues long. The ends lost 1 base at V and 0 bases at J; junction bases unmatched: 3. The full variable domain, its missing parts supplied by reference TRBV7-2 and TRBJ2-1, is GAGVSQSPSNKVTEKGKDVELRCDPISGHTALYWYRQSLGQGLEFLIYFQGNSAPDKSGLPSDRFSAERTGGSVSTLTIQRTQQEDSAVYLCASSLGLAGGLSYNEQFFGPGTRLTVL.

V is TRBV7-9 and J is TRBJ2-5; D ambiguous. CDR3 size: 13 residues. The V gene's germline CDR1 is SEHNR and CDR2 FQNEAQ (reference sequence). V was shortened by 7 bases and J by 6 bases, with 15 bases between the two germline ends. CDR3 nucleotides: TGTGCCAGCACCCTACTTCCCGATAAGACCCAGTACTTC. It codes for CASTLLPDKTQYF.

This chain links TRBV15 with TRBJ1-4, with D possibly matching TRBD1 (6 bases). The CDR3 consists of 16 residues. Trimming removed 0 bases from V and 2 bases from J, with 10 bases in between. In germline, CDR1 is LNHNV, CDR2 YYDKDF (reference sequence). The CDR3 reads CATSRERGGTNEKLFF. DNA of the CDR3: TGTGCCACCAGCAGAGAGCGGGGGGGCACTAATGAAAAACTGTTTTTT.

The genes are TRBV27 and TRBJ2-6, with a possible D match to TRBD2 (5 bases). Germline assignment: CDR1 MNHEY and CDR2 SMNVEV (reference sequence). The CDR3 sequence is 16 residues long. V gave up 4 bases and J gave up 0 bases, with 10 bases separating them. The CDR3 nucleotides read TGTGCCAGCAGTTCCCAGCGGCCCTCTGGGGCCAACGTCCTGACTTTC. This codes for CASSSQRPSGANVLTF.

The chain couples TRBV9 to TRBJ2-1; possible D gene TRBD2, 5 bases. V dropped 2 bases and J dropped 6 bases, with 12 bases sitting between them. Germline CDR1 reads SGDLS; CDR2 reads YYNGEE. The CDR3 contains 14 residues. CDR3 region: CASSVRTLANEQFF. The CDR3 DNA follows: TGTGCCAGCAGCGTCCGGACTCTGGCCAATGAGCAGTTCTTC.

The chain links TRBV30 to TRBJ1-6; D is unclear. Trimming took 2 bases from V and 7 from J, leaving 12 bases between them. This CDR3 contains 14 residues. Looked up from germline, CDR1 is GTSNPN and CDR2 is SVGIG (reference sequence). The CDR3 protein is CAWSSEPGNSPLHF. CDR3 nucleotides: TGTGCCTGGAGTTCCGAGCCGGGGAATTCACCCCTCCACTTT.

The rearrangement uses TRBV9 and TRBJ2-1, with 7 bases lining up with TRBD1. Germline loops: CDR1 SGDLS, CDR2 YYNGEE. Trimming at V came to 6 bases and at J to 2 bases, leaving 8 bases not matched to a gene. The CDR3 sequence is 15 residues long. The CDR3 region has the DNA TGTGCCAGCACCAGAACAGGGGTACCCTACAATGAGCAGTTCTTC. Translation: CASTRTGVPYNEQFF.

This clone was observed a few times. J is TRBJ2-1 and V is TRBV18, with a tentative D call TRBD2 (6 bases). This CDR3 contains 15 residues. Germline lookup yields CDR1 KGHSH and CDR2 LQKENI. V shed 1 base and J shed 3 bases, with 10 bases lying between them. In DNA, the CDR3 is TGTGCCAGCTCACCACGGGGAGGTAACTACAATGAGCAGTTCTTC. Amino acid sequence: CASSPRGGNYNEQFF. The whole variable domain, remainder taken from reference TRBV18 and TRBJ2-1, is NAGVMQNPRHLVRRRGQEARLRCSPMKGHSHVYWYRQLPEEGLKFMVYLQKENIIDESGMPKERFSAEFPKEGPSILRIQQVVRGDSAAYFCASSPRGGNYNEQFFGPGTRLTVL.

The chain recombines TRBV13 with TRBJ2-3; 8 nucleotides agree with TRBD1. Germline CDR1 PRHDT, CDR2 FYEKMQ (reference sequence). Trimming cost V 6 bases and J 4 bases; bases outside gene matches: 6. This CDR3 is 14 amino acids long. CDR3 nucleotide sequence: TGTGCCAGCAGTCCGACAGGGGCCGCAGATACGCAGTATTTT. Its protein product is CASSPTGAADTQYF.

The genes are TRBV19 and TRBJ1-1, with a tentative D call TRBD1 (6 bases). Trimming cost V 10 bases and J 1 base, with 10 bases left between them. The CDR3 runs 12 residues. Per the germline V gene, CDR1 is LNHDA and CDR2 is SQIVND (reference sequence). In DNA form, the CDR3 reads TGTGCCACAATACAGGGGAACACTGAAGCTTTCTTT. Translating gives CATIQGNTEAFF.

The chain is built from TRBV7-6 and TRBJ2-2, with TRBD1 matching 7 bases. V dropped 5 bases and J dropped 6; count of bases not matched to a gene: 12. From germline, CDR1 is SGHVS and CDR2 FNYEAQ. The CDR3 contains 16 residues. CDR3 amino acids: CASSHRPQGSAGELFF. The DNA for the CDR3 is TGTGCCAGCAGCCACCGCCCACAGGGGAGTGCCGGGGAGCTGTTTTTT.

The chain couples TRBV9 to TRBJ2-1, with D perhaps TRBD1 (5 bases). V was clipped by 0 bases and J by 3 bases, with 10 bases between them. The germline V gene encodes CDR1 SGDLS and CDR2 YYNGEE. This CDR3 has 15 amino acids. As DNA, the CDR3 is TGTGCCAGCAGCGTAGGCAGGGCCAGCTACAATGAGCAGTTCTTC. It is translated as CASSVGRASYNEQFF.

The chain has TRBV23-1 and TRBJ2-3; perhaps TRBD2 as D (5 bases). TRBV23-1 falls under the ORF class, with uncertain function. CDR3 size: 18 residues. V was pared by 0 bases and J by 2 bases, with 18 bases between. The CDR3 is CASSQSQAGKSNTDTQYF. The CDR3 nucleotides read TGCGCCAGCAGTCAATCCCAAGCCGGGAAGTCAAACACAGATACGCAGTATTTT.

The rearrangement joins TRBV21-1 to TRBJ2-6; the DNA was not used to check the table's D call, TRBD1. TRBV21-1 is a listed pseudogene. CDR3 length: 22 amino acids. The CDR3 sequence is CASSKESTGSDQGNFGANVLTF. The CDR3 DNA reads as TGTGCCAGCAGCAAAGAGTCGACGGGGAGTGATCAGGGGAACTTTGGGGCCAACGTCCTGACTTTC.

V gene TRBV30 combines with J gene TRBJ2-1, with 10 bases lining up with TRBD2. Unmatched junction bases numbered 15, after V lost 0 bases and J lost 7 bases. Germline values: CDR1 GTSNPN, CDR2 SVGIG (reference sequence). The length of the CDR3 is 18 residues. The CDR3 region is CAWSVIAGGPGGRNEQFF. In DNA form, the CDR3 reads TGTGCCTGGAGTGTAATAGCGGGGGGCCCTGGAGGGAGGAATGAGCAGTTCTTC.

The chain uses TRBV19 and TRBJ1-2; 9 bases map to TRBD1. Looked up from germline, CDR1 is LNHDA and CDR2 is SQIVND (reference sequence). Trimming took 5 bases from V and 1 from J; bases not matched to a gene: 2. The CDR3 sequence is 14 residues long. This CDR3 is CASSRDRVNYGYTF. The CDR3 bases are TGTGCCAGTAGTCGGGACAGGGTTAACTATGGCTACACCTTC.

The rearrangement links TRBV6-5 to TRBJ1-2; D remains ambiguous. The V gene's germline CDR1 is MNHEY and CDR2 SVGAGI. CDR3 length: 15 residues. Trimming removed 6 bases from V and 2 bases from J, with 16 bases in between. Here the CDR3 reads CASRIGGEGNYGYTF. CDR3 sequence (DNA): TGTGCCAGCAGAATAGGCGGTGAGGGCAACTATGGCTACACCTTC.

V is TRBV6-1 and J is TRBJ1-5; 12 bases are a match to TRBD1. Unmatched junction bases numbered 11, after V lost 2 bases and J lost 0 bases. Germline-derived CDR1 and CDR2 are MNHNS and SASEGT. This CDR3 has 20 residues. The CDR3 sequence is CASSESGQGALWVSNQPQHF. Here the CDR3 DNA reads TGTGCCAGCAGTGAATCGGGACAGGGGGCGCTTTGGGTTAGCAATCAGCCCCAGCATTTT.